By frequency in the sample, the clone carrying this T cell receptor (beta chain) is medium-sized (0.01 to 0.1%). One entry per CDR3 protein results from TCRdb running MiXCR on the 5' RACE reads. The sample gives about 36,000 distinct CDR3 sequences, less than 8.5% of which show up once; 25% to 30% is in the top ten. This sample was taken from a study of spatial heterogeneity in lung cancer. Time point given: sample taken at primary tumor resection. The sample consisted of PBMCs, taken at surgery. This receptor was obtained from a female donor with early-stage non-small cell lung cancer.

DNA for the CDR3: TGTGCCAGCGCAGGGGTCCGAACCTTCTATGGCTACACCTTC. Translation: CASAGVRTFYGYTF. The chain joins TRBV2 to TRBJ1-2; D perhaps matches TRBD1 (6 bases). V was shortened by 8 bases and J by 4 bases, with 17 bases between the two germline ends. In germline, CDR1 is SNHLY, CDR2 FYNNEI. The CDR3 is made up of 14 amino acids.